This T cell receptor (beta chain) was identified in a study of somatic mutations in cytotoxic T cells in rheumatoid arthritis. The CDR3 extends over 16 amino acids. The germline V gene has CDR1 KGHSH and CDR2 LQKENI. V lost 6 bases, J lost 6 bases, and 21 bases lay in between. The method was immunoSEQ multiplex PCR; TCRdb's version includes in-frame clones alone and lacks a portion of them. The repertoire holds about 20,000 clones, with about four fifths as singletons. Regarding the study as a whole: Between rheumatoid arthritis patients and age-matched healthy controls, CD8+ T-cell clonality showed no significant difference.

Concerning this clone: Antigen: not known.

The J gene is TRBJ2-1, the V gene TRBV18; weak D call: TRBD2 (5 bases). The specimen was CD8+ T cells sorted from blood. The source of this sequence is an adult with rheumatoid arthritis. The CDR3, as DNA: TGTGCCAGCTCCGAGTTAGGGCAAGCAGGAGGCAATGAGCAGTTCTTC. Its translation: CASSELGQAGGNEQFF. Supplemented by reference TRBV18 and TRBJ2-1, the full variable domain reads NAGVMQNPRHLVRRRGQEARLRCSPMKGHSHVYWYRQLPEEGLKFMVYLQKENIIDESGMPKERFSAEFPKEGPSILRIQQVVRGDSAAYFCASSELGQAGGNEQFFGPGTRLTVL.